This T cell receptor (beta chain) emerged from a study of blood T cells in healthy people across ages. Trimming left V 5 bases short and J 10 bases short, with 6 bases between. Germline assignment: CDR1 SQVTM and CDR2 ANQGSEA. The CDR3 has 9 amino acids. This clonotype has just a few counts. Alongside a J-beta primer mix, a sample-barcoded 5' primer served in a second PCR lasting about 7 to 12 cycles. TCRdb reprocessed the 5' RACE reads via MiXCR and lists one record per CDR3 protein. Of some 320,000 distinct CDR3 sequences in the sample, around 29% are singletons; the top ten hold 29%. Sample: blood. The TCR sequence derives from a woman aged 65 to 85 in good health. This sequence joins TRBV29-1 and TRBJ2-1; no firm D call. CDR3 loop: CSVQKEQFF. CDR3 nucleotide sequence: TGCAGCGTTCAAAAGGAGCAGTTCTTC.